Below, 17 T cell receptor beta chains from the same sample are listed, as sequenced in a study of beta chain features in type 1 diabetes. Of the isolated RNA, all was reverse transcribed, and so the sequenced material was expressed TCRB transcripts. Sequencing was performed with immunoSEQ multiplex PCR; in TCRdb, only in-frame clones are kept and a portion is missing. The data contain around 340,000 clones, about 19% of them seen just once; the ten biggest clones take up under 0.055%. The source material was naive CD4+ T cells from blood. The receptor source for this set is a woman aged 18-29 years in good health.

The chain is built from TRBV19 and TRBJ2-7, with D possibly being TRBD1 (5 bases). This CDR3 comprises 13 residues. V was clipped by 4 bases and J by 4 bases, with 11 bases between them. Germline V gene lookup returns CDR1 LNHDA and CDR2 SQIVND (reference sequence). CDR3 loop: CASSTGALYEQYF. For the CDR3, the DNA is TGTGCCAGTAGTACTGGGGCGTTGTACGAGCAGTACTTC.

This chain joins TRBV19 and TRBJ1-2, with D hard to call. Trimming took off 6 bases at V and 0 bases at J, with 11 bases between the two ends. This CDR3 has 14 amino acids. Per the germline V gene, CDR1 is LNHDA and CDR2 is SQIVND (reference sequence). CDR3 sequence (DNA): TGTGCCAGTAGGCCACAGAGAACTAACTATGGCTACACCTTC. This translates into CASRPQRTNYGYTF.

The genes are TRBV5-1 and TRBJ2-2; possible D gene TRBD2, 5 bases. CDR3 size: 15 residues. Germline V lookup: CDR1 SGHRS, CDR2 YFSETQ. With 0 bases removed from V and 3 bases from J, the gap between germline ends came to 9 bases. The chain's CDR3 is CASSLGWGDTGELFF. The CDR3 DNA follows: TGCGCCAGCAGCTTGGGATGGGGAGACACCGGGGAGCTGTTTTTT.

This clone was detected only a few times. At the DNA level, this CDR3 is encoded by other sequences in the same sample as well. The J gene is TRBJ2-7, the V gene TRBV7-2; 9 nucleotides line up with TRBD2. V shed 6 bases, J shed 4 bases, and the junction held 4 bases outside the gene matches. The germline gives CDR1 SGHTA, CDR2 FQGNSA. The CDR3 totals 13 residues. CDR3 in DNA: TGTGCCAGCAGTTCGGGACTAGCTTACGAGCAGTACTTC. This gives the protein CASSSGLAYEQYF.

The gene calls are TRBV5-1 and TRBJ2-3, with 8 bases identical to TRBD2. The CDR3 runs to 14 residues. Unmatched junction bases numbered 4, after V lost 2 bases and J lost 5 bases. CDR1 is SGHRS, CDR2 YFSETQ, per germline. The CDR3 bases are TGCGCCAGCAGCTTCAGCGGGGGCGGAGATACGCAGTATTTT. Translating it yields CASSFSGGGDTQYF.

The V gene is TRBV10-3, the J gene TRBJ2-5; 8 bases agree with TRBD2. Unmatched junction bases numbered 7, after V lost 4 bases and J lost 0 bases. CDR3 size: 16 residues. Germline V gene sequence: CDR1 ENHRY, CDR2 SYGVKD. CDR3 residues: CAISGGGSGDQETQYF. The CDR3 region has the DNA TGTGCCATCAGTGGGGGTGGTAGCGGGGACCAAGAGACCCAGTACTTC.

The genes are TRBV10-3 and TRBJ2-5; TRBD2 matches 7 bases. The CDR3 extends over 13 amino acids. V was pared by 7 bases and J by 2 bases, with 4 bases of the junction left unmatched. CDR1 ENHRY and CDR2 SYGVKD come from the germline V gene. CDR3 nucleotide sequence: TGTGCCATCACGGGCGGGAGACAAGAGACCCAGTACTTC. It yields the protein CAITGGRQETQYF.

The V call is TRBV5-6, the J call TRBJ2-1; 8 nucleotides agree with TRBD2. Germline-derived CDR1 and CDR2 are SGHDT and YYEEEE. The length of the CDR3 is 16 residues. Unmatched junction bases numbered 10, after V lost 0 bases and J lost 8 bases. In DNA, the CDR3 is TGTGCCAGCAGCTTGGGGCTAGGCGGGGGGTTGGATGAGCAGTTCTTC. It translates to CASSLGLGGGLDEQFF. The whole variable domain, filled in from reference TRBV5-6 and TRBJ2-1, reads DAGVTQSPTHLIKTRGQQVTLRCSPKSGHDTVSWYQQALGQGPQFIFQYYEEEERQRGNFPDRFSGHQFPNYSSELNVNALLLGDSALYLCASSLGLGGGLDEQFFGPGTRLTVL.

V is TRBV9 and J is TRBJ1-1, with a tentative D call TRBD1 (5 bases). The CDR3 runs to 15 residues. V was shortened by 4 bases and J by 5 bases, with 18 bases between the two germline ends. CDR1 and CDR2 (germline): SGDLS, YYNGEE. In DNA form, the CDR3 reads TGTGCCAGCAGCAACCCCGGGGGGGTGGAGACTGAAGCTTTCTTT. Its translation is CASSNPGGVETEAFF.

This clone was counted a few times. The rearrangement links TRBV9 to TRBJ2-1, with D perhaps TRBD2 (6 bases). Trimming pared 0 bases from V and 1 base from J, leaving 8 bases between. CDR1 and CDR2 (germline): SGDLS, YYNGEE. The CDR3 consists of 15 residues. The CDR3 spells CASSVGAGSYNEQFF. As DNA, the CDR3 is TGTGCCAGCAGCGTAGGGGCGGGATCCTACAATGAGCAGTTCTTC.

As for this clone: This CDR3 is also generated by other DNA sequences in the sample. The rearrangement links TRBV9 to TRBJ2-2; tentatively, D is TRBD2 (5 bases). The germline V gene encodes CDR1 SGDLS and CDR2 YYNGEE. The length of the CDR3 is 15 residues. V lost 0 bases, J lost 0 bases, and 6 bases lay in between. The CDR3 is CASSVAGTNTGELFF. The CDR3 nucleotides are TGTGCCAGCAGCGTAGCGGGGACGAACACCGGGGAGCTGTTTTTT.

This clone was seen a few times. The sample has other DNA sequences that encode this CDR3 too. The rearrangement uses TRBV5-1 and TRBJ2-6; 9 bases align to TRBD1. This CDR3 is 17 amino acids long. CDR1 is SGHRS, CDR2 YFSETQ, per germline. Trimming cost V 3 bases and J 0 bases; bases outside gene matches: 4. The CDR3 region is CASSSGTGSSGANVLTF. The CDR3 DNA reads TGCGCCAGCAGCTCCGGGACAGGGAGCTCTGGGGCCAACGTCCTGACTTTC. Based on the CDR3 plus reference TRBV5-1 and TRBJ2-6, the full variable domain is KAGVTQTPRYLIKTRGQQVTLSCSPISGHRSVSWYQQTPGQGLQFLFEYFSETQRNKGNFPGRFSGRQFSNSRSEMNVSTLELGDSALYLCASSSGTGSSGANVLTFGAGSRLTVL.

The V call is TRBV5-1, the J call TRBJ2-3; unclear D gene. Per germline, CDR1 SGHRS and CDR2 YFSETQ. The CDR3 loop spans 12 amino acids. The ends were cut back, 0 bases at V and 5 bases at J, with 4 bases in the middle. In DNA form, the CDR3 reads TGCGCCAGCAGCTTGGCCCAAGATACGCAGTATTTT. This gives the protein CASSLAQDTQYF.

Note on this clone: One junction end disagrees with the germline gene, perhaps due to a read error. V usage is TRBV2 and J usage is TRBJ2-1; D uncertain. The CDR3 is made up of 11 amino acids. Germline V gene data show CDR1 as SNHLY and CDR2 as FYNNEI. CDR3 sequence: CASSEAAGQFF. As DNA, the CDR3 is TGTGCCAGCAGCGAAGCAGCTGGTCAGTTCTTC.

The chain recombines TRBV6-5 with TRBJ1-2; D may be TRBD1 (6 bases). In germline, CDR1 is MNHEY, CDR2 SVGAGI. The CDR3 is 14 amino acids. The V and J ends lost 0 bases and 4 bases respectively, with 9 bases between them. The DNA of the CDR3 is TGTGCCAGCAGTTACTCCGACAGGACCTATGGCTACACCTTC. Protein sequence: CASSYSDRTYGYTF.

The J gene is TRBJ2-3, the V gene TRBV11-2; TRBD2 agrees at 8 bases. V shed 5 bases and J 6 bases; nucleotides not matched to a gene: 13. Germline V gives CDR1 SGHAT, CDR2 FQNNGV. CDR3 length: 16 residues. CDR3 region: CASSPLGGGSSDTQYF. Written as DNA, the CDR3 is TGTGCCAGCAGCCCCCTTGGCGGGGGGTCTTCCGATACGCAGTATTTT.

This clone was recorded a few times. The chain has TRBV19 and TRBJ2-1; possibly TRBD2 for D (6 bases). Germline CDR1 is LNHDA and CDR2 is SQIVND (reference sequence). The CDR3 runs to 14 residues. Trimming took off 6 bases at V and 4 bases at J, with 13 bases between the two ends. This CDR3 reads CASRPRERYNEQFF. The CDR3 DNA is TGTGCCAGTAGGCCCCGGGAGAGGTACAATGAGCAGTTCTTC. The full variable domain, in which reference TRBV19 and TRBJ2-1 provide the parts outside the CDR3, is DGGITQSPKYLFRKEGQNVTLSCEQNLNHDAMYWYRQDPGQGLRLIYYSQIVNDFQKGDIAEGYSVSREKKESFPLTVTSAQKNPTAFYLCASRPRERYNEQFFGPGTRLTVL.